The clone carrying this T cell receptor beta chain was found once. The data were produced by immunoSEQ multiplex PCR, yet TCRdb's version contains in-frame clones alone and is incomplete. This sample carries about 2 million clones, 85% to 95% of them seen once, and the ten largest clones take around 0.13%. Germline CDR1 reads SQVTM; CDR2 reads ANQGSEA. The CDR3 runs to 15 residues. With V trimmed by 4 bases and J by 8 bases, 10 bases remained unmatched. This entry belongs to a study of shared clonotypes between healthy human individuals. The chain couples TRBV29-1 to TRBJ2-1; 11 nucleotides agree with TRBD2. The clonotype was recovered from a man younger than 35 in good health. The material sequenced was naive CD4+ T cells sorted from blood. Subset reported: CD45RA+ positively selected. The chain's CDR3 is CSVALAGGLIHEQFF. The CDR3 DNA reads TGCAGCGTTGCTCTAGCGGGGGGTCTCATACATGAGCAGTTCTTC.